Many counts were recorded for the clone carrying this T cell receptor beta chain. This sample stems from a study of human T cells and chemical hapten exposure. Overall study: Minor volume differences among pooled libraries chiefly drove per-sample TCR yield variation.

The germline V gene encodes CDR1 GTSNPN and CDR2 SVGIG (reference sequence). This CDR3 is 14 amino acids long. The junction had 8 bases not matched to a gene; V was cut back by 2 bases and J by 8 bases. TCRdb re-called the 5' RACE reads with MiXCR, one entry per CDR3 protein. The sample records some 78,000 distinct CDR3 sequences, roughly 8% being singletons. The authors extracted total RNA from unfractionated whole blood. The receptor was derived from a male donor in good health. V gene TRBV30 combines with J gene TRBJ2-1; TRBD2 agrees at 8 bases. The CDR3 sequence: CAWSQAGASDEQFF. DNA of the CDR3: TGTGCCTGGAGTCAAGCGGGAGCATCGGATGAGCAGTTCTTC.